This section outlines one T cell receptor beta chain sequence together with its context. What it binds is not known. The data were obtained in a study of cytomegalovirus exposure and HLA in healthy donors. The study's findings and limits: The study labeled 170 or so TCR beta chains cytomegalovirus-associated.

Libraries were prepared by immunoSEQ multiplex PCR; TCRdb keeps only in-frame clonotypes and omits some of them. The sample lists 75,000 to 85,000 clones; approximately 91% were seen once. CDR1 is SGHAT, CDR2 FQNNGV, per germline. CDR3 size: 13 residues. The V end was cut by 3 bases, the J end by 8 bases, with 13 bases between. Separation from the roughly 670-subject first cohort characterized the 120-subject validation cohort, to which the donors belonged. The sequence was collected from a man aged 25 to 40 in good health and CMV-seronegative. Specimen: PBMCs. V is TRBV11-2 and J is TRBJ1-2, with D possibly matching TRBD1 (5 bases). CDR3: CASSFGGAGGYTF. Written as DNA, the CDR3 is TGTGCCAGCAGCTTCGGAGGGGCAGGAGGCTACACCTTC.